The 21 T cell receptor beta chains below were found in one sample sequenced in a study of preoperative IRX-2 immunotherapy in early breast cancer (dated by TCRdb to the late 2010s). Read against the paper, the sample's treatment or condition label means: preoperative locoregional IRX-2 cytokine immunotherapy. Library preparation used the immunoSEQ multiplex PCR assay. TCRdb carries this immuneACCESS record with in-frame sequences only. Its versions omit some clonotypes, under half of them owing to an unresolved V gene in the studies checked, with the rest unexplained. Counted in this sample were roughly 45,000 clones; 85% to 95% of them appeared once. Jointly, the top ten make up 1.6% of the sample. The source was tumor tissue, collected after IRX-2 immunotherapy. These receptors originate from a human donor with breast cancer.

The gene calls are TRBV7-2 and TRBJ2-7, with D unclear. This CDR3 contains 14 residues. The ends were cut back, 7 bases at V and 0 bases at J, with 13 bases in the middle. Germline V gives CDR1 SGHTA, CDR2 FQGNSA. CDR3 DNA: TGTGCCAGCAAAGATTCCAGGAGCTCCTACGAGCAGTACTTC. This sequence encodes CASKDSRSSYEQYF.

This chain joins TRBV7-3 and TRBJ1-2; 7 bases fit TRBD1. There are 13 residues in the CDR3. Germline values: CDR1 SGHTA, CDR2 FQGTGA. The V gene end was trimmed by 3 bases and the J gene end by 6 bases; junction bases not matched to a gene: 4. CDR3 in DNA: TGTGCCAGCAGCTTTGGGGGGACAGATGGCTACACCTTC. It encodes CASSFGGTDGYTF.

V and J are TRBV9 and TRBJ2-7; D is unclear. This CDR3 has 13 residues. Germline loops: CDR1 SGDLS, CDR2 YYNGEE. The V gene lost 2 bases and the J gene lost 5 bases, with 11 bases spanning the gap. This CDR3 is CASSVEFSDEQYF. CDR3 nucleotide sequence: TGTGCCAGCAGCGTTGAGTTTTCGGACGAGCAGTACTTC.

The count of this clone is one. The junction departs from germline at one end; a sequencing error may be responsible. V is TRBV25-1 and J is TRBJ1-3; TRBD1 is a possible D gene (6 bases). CDR1 is MGHDK, CDR2 SYGVNS, per germline. This CDR3 region has 17 residues. The CDR3 here is CASSEFEGGSSGNTIYF. As DNA, the CDR3 is TGTGCCAGCAGCGAATTCGAGGGGGGATCCTCTGGAAACACCATATATTTT.

The genes are TRBV29-1 and TRBJ2-7; 7 positions match TRBD2. Losses at the gene ends were 6 bases for V and 9 bases for J; bases not matched to a gene: 8. The CDR3 runs to 11 residues. CDR1 and CDR2 from the germline V gene are SQVTM and ANQGSEA. This CDR3 reads CSVWDYSGQYF. Written as DNA, the CDR3 is TGCAGCGTGTGGGACTACTCAGGGCAGTACTTC.

The gene calls are TRBV6-5 and TRBJ2-7, with a weak D call TRBD1 (6 bases). CDR3 length: 14 residues. The V end lost 1 base, the J end lost 4 bases, and 11 bases lay between the germline ends. Looked up from germline, CDR1 is MNHEY and CDR2 is SVGAGI. CDR3 amino acids: CASSYFQGYYEQYF. CDR3 nucleotides: TGTGCCAGCAGTTACTTCCAGGGGTATTACGAGCAGTACTTC.

This chain joins TRBV5-1 and TRBJ1-5; D remains unclear. The CDR3 has 14 residues. V lost 4 bases and J 4 bases, leaving 12 bases between the germline ends. CDR1 is SGHRS and CDR2 is YFSETQ in the germline V gene. CDR3 sequence: CASSLEPGNQPQHF. The CDR3 DNA is TGCGCCAGCAGCCTAGAGCCGGGAAATCAGCCCCAGCATTTT.

This chain joins TRBV28 and TRBJ2-5; D is perhaps TRBD2 (6 bases). The J call is uncertain, as TRBJ2-7 better fits the DNA end. The CDR3 is 16 amino acids. CDR1 is MDHEN and CDR2 is SYDVKM in the germline V gene. As DNA, the CDR3 is TGTGCCAGCAGTCTCAACTACGGGACTTTAACCTACGAGCAGTACTTC. Its translation is CASSLNYGTLTYEQYF.

The count of this clone is one. The V gene is TRBV27, the J gene TRBJ1-5; D remains ambiguous. The germline V gene has CDR1 MNHEY and CDR2 SMNVEV (reference sequence). Trimming cost V 5 bases and J 0 bases, with 11 bases left between them. CDR3 length equals 15 residues. CDR3 region: CASSPVLHSNQPQHF. CDR3 coding DNA: TGTGCCAGCAGTCCTGTCCTCCATAGCAATCAGCCCCAGCATTTT.

J is TRBJ2-5 and V is TRBV29-1, with a tentative D call TRBD2 (5 bases). There are 13 residues in the CDR3. Looked up from germline, CDR1 is SQVTM and CDR2 is ANQGSEA. V was clipped by 2 bases and J by 0 bases, with 7 bases between them. The CDR3 nucleotides are TGCAGCGTTGAAACAGCGGACCAAGAGACCCAGTACTTC. Protein: CSVETADQETQYF.

This rearrangement joins TRBV4-3 to TRBJ2-1; a possible D gene is TRBD2 (6 bases). Trimming removed 1 base at V and 4 bases at J, with 17 bases between. This CDR3 spans 17 amino acids. Germline lookup yields CDR1 LGHNA and CDR2 YSLEER. Here the CDR3 reads CASSQGLGGPRYNEQFF. As DNA, the CDR3 is TGCGCCAGCAGCCAAGGTCTTGGAGGGCCAAGGTACAATGAGCAGTTCTTC.

The J gene is TRBJ2-1, the V gene TRBV4-1, with 14 bases that match TRBD2. J was trimmed by 13 bases and V by 0 bases; bases with no gene match: 11. Germline loops: CDR1 MGHRA, CDR2 YSYEKL. CDR3 length: 17 amino acids. Here the CDR3 DNA reads TGCGCCAGCAGCCAAGATCCAAGACTAGCGGGGGGGGACGATCAGTTCTTC. This encodes CASSQDPRLAGGDDQFF.

For the CDR3, the DNA is TGCGCCAGCAGCTTTACAGGGGGTGGAAACACCATATATTTT. It specifies CASSFTGGGNTIYF. The genes are TRBV5-1 and TRBJ1-3; TRBD1 aligns across 8 bases. The CDR3 is made up of 14 amino acids. V lost 2 bases to trimming and J lost 3 bases; unmatched junction nucleotides: 1. Germline V gene sequence: CDR1 SGHRS, CDR2 YFSETQ.

The rearrangement uses TRBV19 and TRBJ1-1; D possibly corresponds to TRBD1 (5 bases). The CDR3 contains 14 residues. The germline CDR1 and CDR2 sequences are LNHDA and SQIVND (reference sequence). Trimming took off 2 bases at V and 5 bases at J, with 12 bases between the two ends. The CDR3 nucleotides read TGTGCCAGTAGTATAAGCGGGCCAGGGACTGAAGCTTTCTTT. Amino acids: CASSISGPGTEAFF.

The chain is built from TRBV27 and TRBJ2-5; D is perhaps TRBD1 or TRBD2 (5 bases each). Germline values: CDR1 MNHEY, CDR2 SMNVEV (reference sequence). V was cut by 2 bases and J by 3 bases, with 19 bases left in between. The CDR3 has 17 residues. In DNA, the CDR3 is TGTGCCAGCAGTTTAGTGGCGTGGGGAGAGGGGAAAGAGACCCAGTACTTC. Its protein product is CASSLVAWGEGKETQYF.

V is TRBV28 and J is TRBJ1-3, with no clear D. The CDR3 is 13 amino acids. Trimming took 6 bases from V and 3 from J, leaving 9 bases between them. Germline lookup yields CDR1 MDHEN and CDR2 SYDVKM. CDR3 loop: CASSKGHGNTIYF. CDR3 sequence (DNA): TGTGCCAGCAGCAAAGGTCATGGAAACACCATATATTTT.

This chain joins TRBV4-3 and TRBJ2-1; D is uncertain. The CDR3 has 16 residues. Trimming pared 0 bases from V and 0 bases from J, leaving 9 bases between. Looked up from germline, CDR1 is LGHNA and CDR2 is YSLEER. The CDR3 is CASSQEPLSSYNEQFF. The DNA for the CDR3 is TGCGCCAGCAGCCAAGAACCACTGAGCTCCTACAATGAGCAGTTCTTC.

The gene calls are TRBV5-4 and TRBJ2-3; 10 bases agree with TRBD2. The CDR3 length is 16 residues. In germline, CDR1 is SGHNT, CDR2 YYREEE (reference sequence). V lost 4 bases, J lost 4 bases, and 9 bases stayed unmatched. The CDR3 DNA reads as TGTGCCAGCAGCCCGATGAGCGGGAGGGCCGCAGATACGCAGTATTTT. This encodes CASSPMSGRAADTQYF.

The chain has TRBV4-2 and TRBJ2-5; perhaps TRBD2 as D (6 bases). The CDR3 is 15 residues long. V lost 4 bases to trimming and J lost 1 base, with 13 bases between them. Germline CDR1 LGHNA, CDR2 YNFKEQ. The CDR3 is CASSRIGLTQETQYF. The DNA of the CDR3 is TGTGCCAGCAGCCGAATAGGACTAACCCAAGAGACCCAGTACTTC.

The chain has TRBV19 and TRBJ1-2, with D unclear. This CDR3 region has 13 residues. Germline V lookup: CDR1 LNHDA, CDR2 SQIVND (reference sequence). V gave up 5 bases and J gave up 1 base, with 8 bases separating them. CDR3 amino acids: CASSAGLNYGYTF. The CDR3 region has the DNA TGTGCCAGTAGTGCCGGTCTTAACTATGGCTACACCTTC.

V and J are TRBV4-1 and TRBJ2-7; D uncertain. V lost 1 base, J lost 2 bases, and 6 bases lay in between. CDR3 length: 13 residues. Germline values: CDR1 MGHRA, CDR2 YSYEKL. This chain's CDR3 is CASSQVATYEQYF. Here the CDR3 DNA reads TGCGCCAGCAGCCAAGTTGCCACCTACGAGCAGTACTTC.